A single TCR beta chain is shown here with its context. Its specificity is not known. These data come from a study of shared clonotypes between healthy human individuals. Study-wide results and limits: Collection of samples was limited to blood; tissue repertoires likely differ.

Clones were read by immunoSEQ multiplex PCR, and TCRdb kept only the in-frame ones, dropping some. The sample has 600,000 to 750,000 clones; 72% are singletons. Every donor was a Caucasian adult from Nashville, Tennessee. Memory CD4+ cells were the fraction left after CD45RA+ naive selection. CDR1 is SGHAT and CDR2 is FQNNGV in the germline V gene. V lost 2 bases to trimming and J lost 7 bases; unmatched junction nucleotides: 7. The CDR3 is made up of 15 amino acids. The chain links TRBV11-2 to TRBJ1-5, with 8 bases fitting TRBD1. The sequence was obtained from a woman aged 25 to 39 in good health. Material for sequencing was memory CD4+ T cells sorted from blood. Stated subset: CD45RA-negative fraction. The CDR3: CASSLPDRAQQPQHF. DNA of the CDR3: TGTGCCAGCAGCTTACCGGACAGGGCACAACAGCCCCAGCATTTT.